Presented here are 20 T cell receptor beta chains from one specimen sequenced in a study of cytomegalovirus exposure and HLA in healthy donors. 60 Vbeta and 13 Jbeta primers were used in PCR. Produced via immunoSEQ multiplex PCR; TCRdb's table is partial and in-frame only. The table has around 300,000 clones, about 83% seen once. The specimen was PBMCs. The receptor set was obtained from a woman aged 40-49 years in good health and CMV-seropositive.

This chain uses TRBV5-1 with TRBJ1-1, with D tentatively TRBD1 (6 bases). The V end lost 4 bases, the J end lost 5 bases, and 15 bases lay between the germline ends. Germline V CDR1 and CDR2: SGHRS, YFSETQ. This CDR3 comprises 14 residues. The CDR3 reads CASSEEGGGTEAFF. DNA of the CDR3: TGCGCCAGCAGCGAGGAAGGGGGGGGAACTGAAGCTTTCTTT.

The chain uses TRBV7-2 and TRBJ1-4; no clear D gene. The germline V gene encodes CDR1 SGHTA and CDR2 FQGNSA. Trimming pared 3 bases from V and 7 bases from J, leaving 9 bases between. This CDR3 is built from 13 residues. In nucleotides, the CDR3 is TGTGCCAGCAGCTTTTCGACTCGTGAAAAACTGTTTTTT. Translated: CASSFSTREKLFF.

This clone was observed a few times. The V call is TRBV7-6, the J call TRBJ2-7, with a weak D call TRBD1 (6 bases). This CDR3 spans 12 amino acids. CDR1 SGHVS and CDR2 FNYEAQ come from the germline V gene. With 5 bases removed from V and 4 bases from J, the gap between germline ends came to 9 bases. The CDR3 loop is CASSPDRYEQYF. In DNA form, the CDR3 reads TGTGCCAGCAGCCCGGACAGATACGAGCAGTACTTC.

The chain uses TRBV2 and TRBJ2-2, with a possible D match to TRBD2 (5 bases). With 6 bases removed from V and 5 bases from J, the gap between germline ends came to 16 bases. The V gene's germline CDR1 is SNHLY and CDR2 FYNNEI. CDR3 length: 15 amino acids. CDR3 nucleotides: TGTGCCAGCAGCGCCGGGATAAGAATGACCGGGGAGCTGTTTTTT. It encodes CASSAGIRMTGELFF.

This clone was observed a handful of times. The chain links TRBV19 to TRBJ2-7; possibly TRBD1 for D (5 bases). The germline CDR1 and CDR2 sequences are LNHDA and SQIVND (reference sequence). V lost 5 bases and J lost 0, with 11 bases in between. The CDR3 is 14 residues long. The CDR3 reads CASSATVSSYEQYF. CDR3 coding DNA: TGTGCCAGTAGTGCGACAGTCAGCTCCTACGAGCAGTACTTC.

J is TRBJ1-2 and V is TRBV7-2; the D is unclear. Trimming cost V 0 bases and J 3 bases, with 8 bases left between them. The germline V gene encodes CDR1 SGHTA and CDR2 FQGNSA. This CDR3 is built from 14 residues. The CDR3 coding sequence is TGTGCCAGCAGCTTAGCGGCCCTCCACTATGGCTACACCTTC. This gives the protein CASSLAALHYGYTF.

The chain joins TRBV5-5 to TRBJ2-7, with D possibly TRBD2 on 5 matching bases. The CDR3 has 14 residues. Germline CDR1 SGHKS, CDR2 YYEKEE (reference sequence). V gave up 1 base and J gave up 2 bases, with 10 bases separating them. CDR3 amino acids: CASSLLEGAYEQYF. CDR3 nucleotides: TGTGCCAGCAGCTTGTTAGAGGGTGCCTACGAGCAGTACTTC. Supplemented by reference TRBV5-5 and TRBJ2-7, the full variable domain reads DAGVTQSPTHLIKTRGQQVTLRCSPISGHKSVSWYQQVLGQGPQFIFQYYEKEERGRGNFPDRFSARQFPNYSSELNVNALLLGDSALYLCASSLLEGAYEQYFGPGTRLTVT.

This clone occurred a few times. The V and J genes are TRBV5-6 and TRBJ1-2; a weak D match, TRBD1 (5 bases). Germline V gene lookup returns CDR1 SGHDT and CDR2 YYEEEE. Trimming left V 1 base short and J 7 bases short, with 17 bases between. The CDR3 has 15 amino acids. Here the CDR3 DNA reads TGTGCCAGCAGCTTGATATCCCGACAGCTTGGTGGCTACACCTTC. It translates to CASSLISRQLGGYTF.

The chain employs TRBV5-1 and TRBJ1-1; TRBD1 matches 7 bases. This CDR3 has 16 amino acids. Looked up from germline, CDR1 is SGHRS and CDR2 is YFSETQ. V trimming: 3 bases; J trimming: 2 bases; junction bases outside the gene matches: 10. The CDR3 loop reads CASSSTLAGGNTEAFF. The CDR3, as DNA: TGCGCCAGCAGCTCGACCCTCGCAGGGGGAAACACTGAAGCTTTCTTT.

The chain is built from TRBV7-9 and TRBJ1-5, with D unresolved. Germline V gene sequence: CDR1 SEHNR, CDR2 FQNEAQ (reference sequence). Trimming took off 0 bases at V and 9 bases at J, with 12 bases between the two ends. CDR3 length equals 14 residues. The CDR3 loop reads CASSLAATVGPQHF. For the CDR3, the DNA is TGTGCCAGCAGCTTAGCTGCAACAGTAGGGCCCCAGCATTTT.

The rearrangement links TRBV11-2 to TRBJ2-7, with 7 nucleotides matching TRBD1. The germline V gene encodes CDR1 SGHAT and CDR2 FQNNGV. After removal of 5 bases from V and 7 bases from J, the junction contained 8 bases not matched to a gene. The CDR3 is 13 amino acids. The CDR3 sequence: CASSRDSYPEQYF. For the CDR3, the DNA is TGTGCCAGCAGCCGGGACAGCTACCCAGAGCAGTACTTC.

The V call is TRBV6-1, the J call TRBJ2-2, with TRBD2 identical over 10 bases. Germline V gene data show CDR1 as MNHNS and CDR2 as SASEGT. Unmatched junction bases numbered 4, after V lost 0 bases and J lost 6 bases. This CDR3 spans 16 amino acids. CDR3 DNA sequence: TGTGCCAGCAGTGAAGCTGTTAGCGGGAGGTCCGGGGAGCTGTTTTTT. This codes for CASSEAVSGRSGELFF.

The rearrangement links TRBV28 to TRBJ1-2; the D gene is possibly TRBD1 (6 bases). The CDR3 is made up of 15 amino acids. Germline CDR1 is MDHEN and CDR2 is SYDVKM. The germline V and J ends were trimmed by 4 bases and 4 bases, with 16 bases remaining between them. The CDR3 nucleotides are TGTGCCAGCAGTTCCGGGGGGGGCGACTCCTATGGCTACACCTTC. As protein: CASSSGGGDSYGYTF.

DNA for the CDR3: TGTGCCAGCAGTTTGACTAGCGGGAGTGGTGAGCAGTTCTTC. Residues: CASSLTSGSGEQFF. The chain has TRBV2 and TRBJ2-1, with TRBD2 matching 12 bases. From germline, CDR1 is SNHLY and CDR2 FYNNEI. The junction had 5 bases not matched to a gene; V was cut back by 5 bases and J by 9 bases. The CDR3 loop spans 14 amino acids. Drawing the rest from reference TRBV2 and TRBJ2-1, the complete variable domain is EPEVTQTPSHQVTQMGQEVILRCVPISNHLYFYWYRQILGQKVEFLVSFYNNEISEKSEIFDDQFSVERPDGSNFTLKIRSTKLEDSAMYFCASSLTSGSGEQFFGPGTRLTVL.

J is TRBJ1-2 and V is TRBV6-1; unclear D gene. Germline V gene data show CDR1 as MNHNS and CDR2 as SASEGT. The CDR3 has 14 amino acids. Trimming cost V 0 bases and J 6 bases, with 11 bases left between them. CDR3 amino acids: CASSEAGRTNGYTF. CDR3 in DNA: TGTGCCAGCAGTGAAGCCGGCCGAACTAATGGCTACACCTTC.

The rearrangement links TRBV4-3 to TRBJ2-3, with 14 bases identical to TRBD2. The V gene end was trimmed by 0 bases and the J gene end by 5 bases; junction bases not matched to a gene: 10. Per germline, CDR1 LGHNA and CDR2 YSLEER. The CDR3 extends over 19 amino acids. CDR3: CASSQDAPGLAGAVDTQYF. The CDR3 DNA sequence: TGCGCCAGCAGCCAAGATGCCCCGGGACTAGCGGGAGCGGTAGATACGCAGTATTTT.

The J gene is TRBJ1-5, the V gene TRBV4-3, with unresolved D. V dropped 3 bases and J dropped 0 bases, with 12 bases sitting between them. This CDR3 is 16 amino acids long. Germline CDR1 LGHNA, CDR2 YSLEER. The CDR3 loop is CASSQGWRYSNQPQHF. The CDR3, as DNA: TGCGCCAGCAGCCAGGGTTGGAGATATAGCAATCAGCCCCAGCATTTT.

The chain carries TRBV18 and TRBJ2-7; 13 bases are shared with TRBD2. With 5 bases clipped from V and 1 base from J, the junction kept 2 bases outside the gene matches. Germline CDR1 reads KGHSH; CDR2 reads LQKENI. The CDR3 extends over 15 amino acids. The CDR3 loop is CASSGLAGVSYEQYF. The CDR3 DNA is TGTGCCAGCTCAGGACTAGCGGGAGTGTCCTACGAGCAGTACTTC.

The J gene is TRBJ2-7, the V gene TRBV7-9; 7 bases are shared with TRBD1. The CDR3 spans 15 residues. Germline trimming cut 10 bases from V and 1 base from J; bases unmatched to any gene: 13. CDR1 is SEHNR, CDR2 FQNEAQ, per germline (reference sequence). The CDR3: CAIYTMTGQSYEQYF. The CDR3, as DNA: TGTGCCATCTACACTATGACGGGACAGTCCTACGAGCAGTACTTC.

This clone was picked up one time. J is TRBJ1-2 and V is TRBV10-3; 8 bases are a match to TRBD1. The CDR3 runs to 13 residues. Germline lookup yields CDR1 ENHRY and CDR2 SYGVKD. With 5 bases clipped from V and 2 bases from J, the junction kept 1 base outside the gene matches. The CDR3 reads CAISPGGNYGYTF. The CDR3 DNA reads TGTGCCATCAGTCCAGGGGGCAACTATGGCTACACCTTC.